The rows below give T cell receptor beta chains drawn from one sample of a study of blood T cell repertoires in COVID-19. Libraries were prepared by immunoSEQ multiplex PCR; TCRdb keeps only in-frame clonotypes and omits some of them. The data contain more than 150,000 clones, around 79% of them singletons. What was sequenced was peripheral blood. These TCRs come from a man in his fifties who had recovered from COVID-19. Both conserved end residues are part of each CDR3. Fields, in order: clone size, D gene, V gene, J gene, CDR3 DNA, CDR3 protein. The D gene is left open where the match is weak. Expanded clones are given a class, and other clones once, few, many or no size at all.

clone size: -; D gene: -; V gene: TRBV28; J gene: TRBJ1-1; CDR3 DNA: TGTGCCAGCAGTTCCCAACAGGGTCGGAACACTGAAGCTTTCTTT; CDR3 protein: CASSSQQGRNTEAFF
clone size: -; D gene: -; V gene: TRBV29-1; J gene: TRBJ1-2; CDR3 DNA: TGCAGCGTTGAGCCGCTGGGGGGAAACTATGGCTACACCTTC; CDR3 protein: CSVEPLGGNYGYTF
clone size: -; D gene: TRBD2; V gene: TRBV7-8; J gene: TRBJ2-5; CDR3 DNA: TGTGCCAGCAGAGGACTAGCGGGAGGCGCCGTCCAAGAGACCCAGTACTTC; CDR3 protein: CASRGLAGGAVQETQYF
clone size: -; D gene: -; V gene: TRBV11-3; J gene: TRBJ2-2; CDR3 DNA: TGTGCCAGCAGCTTATGGCGGGCTCCACTCACCGGGGAGCTGTTTTTT; CDR3 protein: CASSLWRAPLTGELFF
clone size: -; D gene: -; V gene: TRBV7-2; J gene: TRBJ2-5; CDR3 DNA: TGTGCCAGCAGCTCAGGGGTCGATGAGACCCAGTACTTC; CDR3 protein: CASSSGVDETQYF
clone size: -; D gene: TRBD1; V gene: TRBV5-4; J gene: TRBJ1-1; CDR3 DNA: TGTGCCAGCAGGGGGCAGGCAGGGGGCTCGAGGACTGAAGCTTTCTTT; CDR3 protein: CASRGQAGGSRTEAFF
clone size: -; D gene: TRBD2; V gene: TRBV30; J gene: TRBJ2-1; CDR3 DNA: TGTGCCTTAAGGACTAGCGGGATCAATGAGCAGTTCTTC; CDR3 protein: CALRTSGINEQFF
clone size: -; D gene: TRBD2; V gene: TRBV5-4; J gene: TRBJ2-1; CDR3 DNA: TGTGCCAGCAGCTCCGCAGCGGGAAAGTCCTACAATGAGCAGTTCTTC; CDR3 protein: CASSSAAGKSYNEQFF
clone size: -; D gene: TRBD2; V gene: TRBV27; J gene: TRBJ2-1; CDR3 DNA: TGTGCTACTACCGCTCTAGCGGGAGTTAGCAATGAGCAGTTCTTC; CDR3 protein: CATTALAGVSNEQFF
clone size: -; D gene: -; V gene: TRBV19; J gene: TRBJ1-1; CDR3 DNA: TGTGCCAGTCCCCCCTGGCAGGCTTTGAGGGCGAACACTGAAGCTTTCTTT; CDR3 protein: CASPPWQALRANTEAFF
clone size: -; D gene: -; V gene: TRBV19; J gene: TRBJ2-7; CDR3 DNA: TGTGCCAGTAGTCCCCGGGGGAGGTTCTACGAGCAGTACTTC; CDR3 protein: CASSPRGRFYEQYF
clone size: -; D gene: TRBD1; V gene: TRBV6-5; J gene: TRBJ2-1; CDR3 DNA: TGTGCCAGCAGTTACGTCTCCGCACAGGGGGGCAATGAGCAGTTCTTC; CDR3 protein: CASSYVSAQGGNEQFF
clone size: -; D gene: -; V gene: TRBV18; J gene: TRBJ1-1; CDR3 DNA: TGTGCCAGCTCACCACCCGATGGAGTGGACAAGCCTGAAGCTTTCTTT; CDR3 protein: CASSPPDGVDKPEAFF
clone size: few; D gene: TRBD1; V gene: TRBV5-6; J gene: TRBJ2-3; CDR3 DNA: TGTGCCAGCAGCTTGGAGGGACAGGGGATCACAGATACGCAGTATTTT; CDR3 protein: CASSLEGQGITDTQYF
clone size: -; D gene: -; V gene: TRBV2; J gene: TRBJ1-3; CDR3 DNA: TGTGCCAGCAGTGTGGCCGGGGAGGAAAACACCATATATTTT; CDR3 protein: CASSVAGEENTIYF
clone size: -; D gene: TRBD2; V gene: TRBV5-1; J gene: TRBJ2-1; CDR3 DNA: TGCGCCAGCAGCTCCCTAGCGGGAGGTAATGAGCAGTTCTTC; CDR3 protein: CASSSLAGGNEQFF
clone size: few; D gene: TRBD2; V gene: TRBV6-5; J gene: TRBJ2-7; CDR3 DNA: TGTGCCAGCAGGGACCTAGCGGGAGGGTCCTACGAGCAGTACTTC; CDR3 protein: CASRDLAGGSYEQYF
clone size: few; D gene: -; V gene: TRBV29-1; J gene: TRBJ2-7; CDR3 DNA: TGCAGCGTTACTAGCATATCCTCCTACGAGCAGTACTTC; CDR3 protein: CSVTSISSYEQYF
clone size: -; D gene: TRBD1; V gene: TRBV4-2; J gene: TRBJ2-7; CDR3 DNA: TGTGCCAGCAGCGATAACAGGGGCGAGCAGTACTTC; CDR3 protein: CASSDNRGEQYF
clone size: -; D gene: -; V gene: TRBV28; J gene: TRBJ1-1; CDR3 DNA: TGTGCCAGCAGTTTCTACCGGGACAATGAAGCTTTCTTT; CDR3 protein: CASSFYRDNEAFF
clone size: -; D gene: -; V gene: TRBV5-1; J gene: TRBJ1-1; CDR3 DNA: TGCGCCAGCAGGCTGGGAGGACGGGGGAACACTGAAGCTTTCTTT; CDR3 protein: CASRLGGRGNTEAFF
clone size: -; D gene: -; V gene: TRBV5-4; J gene: TRBJ2-1; CDR3 DNA: TGTGCCAGCAGCTTCCAGGGCTACAATGAGCAGTTCTTC; CDR3 protein: CASSFQGYNEQFF
clone size: -; D gene: -; V gene: TRBV7-2; J gene: TRBJ2-3; CDR3 DNA: TGTGCCAGCAGCTTAGCCAGGCTCACAGATACGCAGTATTTT; CDR3 protein: CASSLARLTDTQYF
clone size: once; D gene: TRBD1; V gene: TRBV15; J gene: TRBJ2-2; CDR3 DNA: TGTGCCACCAGGAGGGACAGGGAGGACACCGGGGAGCTGTTTTTT; CDR3 protein: CATRRDREDTGELFF
clone size: -; D gene: -; V gene: TRBV5-4; J gene: TRBJ1-4; CDR3 DNA: TGTGCCAGCAGCCGGGACTTAGAGGGTGAAAAACTGTTTTTT; CDR3 protein: CASSRDLEGEKLFF
clone size: -; D gene: -; V gene: TRBV30; J gene: TRBJ1-5; CDR3 DNA: TGTGCCTGGAGTGTAGAGGGTCCACAGCCCCAGCATTTT; CDR3 protein: CAWSVEGPQPQHF
clone size: -; D gene: TRBD2; V gene: TRBV29-1; J gene: TRBJ2-4; CDR3 DNA: TGCAGCGTTGAATTGCGGCGGGAGCCTAACATTCAGTACTTC; CDR3 protein: CSVELRREPNIQYF
clone size: few; D gene: -; V gene: TRBV29-1; J gene: TRBJ1-4; CDR3 DNA: TGCAGCGCCTCAGGGGTTAATGAAAAACTGTTTTTT; CDR3 protein: CSASGVNEKLFF
clone size: -; D gene: TRBD2; V gene: TRBV6-1; J gene: TRBJ2-3; CDR3 DNA: TGTGCCAGCAGTGAATTAGTAGCGGGGGGCACAGATACGCAGTATTTT; CDR3 protein: CASSELVAGGTDTQYF
clone size: once; D gene: TRBD2; V gene: TRBV2; J gene: TRBJ2-7; CDR3 DNA: TGTGCCAGCAGTACCCTAGCGGGAGGCTACGAGCAGTACTTC; CDR3 protein: CASSTLAGGYEQYF
clone size: -; D gene: TRBD2; V gene: TRBV4-2; J gene: TRBJ2-5; CDR3 DNA: TGTGCCAGCAGCCAAAACAGCGGGAGAGTCCAAGAGACCCAGTACTTC; CDR3 protein: CASSQNSGRVQETQYF
clone size: -; D gene: TRBD2; V gene: TRBV2; J gene: TRBJ2-5; CDR3 DNA: TGTGCCAGCAGTTTTGGCGGGAGTAAAGAGACCCAGTACTTC; CDR3 protein: CASSFGGSKETQYF
clone size: -; D gene: -; V gene: TRBV27; J gene: TRBJ2-1; CDR3 DNA: TGTGCCAGCAGTTTATCGTTGTCTACCCGAGGGCTTGAGCAGTTCTTC; CDR3 protein: CASSLSLSTRGLEQFF